This entry lists 20 T cell receptor beta chains sequenced from one sample in a study of cytomegalovirus exposure and HLA in healthy donors. Primers included in the PCR were 60 Vbeta and 13 Jbeta primers. Generated by immunoSEQ multiplex PCR, the TCRdb table keeps only in-frame clones and is missing some. This sample carries some 95,000 clones, roughly 77% of them seen once, and the ten largest clones take about 7.3%. Sequenced sample: PBMCs. These receptor sequences come from a man between 25 and 39 years old in good health and CMV-seronegative.

This chain uses TRBV27 with TRBJ1-1, with D possibly TRBD1 on 5 matching bases. Germline V lookup: CDR1 MNHEY, CDR2 SMNVEV (reference sequence). The CDR3 has 13 residues. Trimming pared 8 bases from V and 4 bases from J, leaving 14 bases between. CDR3 coding DNA: TGTGCCAGCCAAAATAGGGGTATCACTGAAGCTTTCTTT. Translating gives CASQNRGITEAFF.

This clone appeared a few times. The rearrangement joins TRBV5-1 to TRBJ2-1; 12 positions agree with TRBD2. The CDR3 contains 16 residues. V lost 0 bases, J lost 8 bases, and 6 bases stayed unmatched. CDR1 and CDR2 (germline): SGHRS, YFSETQ. The CDR3: CASSLGLAGELDEQFF. The CDR3 DNA is TGCGCCAGCAGCTTGGGACTAGCGGGAGAGTTGGATGAGCAGTTCTTC.

V gene TRBV6-5 combines with J gene TRBJ2-1, with 7 bases fitting TRBD1. V lost 4 bases, J lost 0 bases, and 3 bases stayed unmatched. Germline CDR1 MNHEY, CDR2 SVGAGI. The CDR3 runs 15 residues. The CDR3 spells CASSWTGGSYNEQFF. The CDR3 DNA follows: TGTGCCAGCAGTTGGACAGGCGGCTCCTACAATGAGCAGTTCTTC.

The sample holds one count of this clone. This rearrangement joins TRBV10-2 to TRBJ2-5, with TRBD2 identical over 14 bases. Germline V lookup: CDR1 WSHSY, CDR2 SAAADI. J lost 4 bases, V lost 6 bases, and 7 bases had no gene match. CDR3 size: 16 residues. The CDR3 bases are TGCGCCAGCAGCGGACTAGCGGGGGGACCCTCAGAGACCCAGTACTTC. This sequence encodes CASSGLAGGPSETQYF.

V gene TRBV5-4 combines with J gene TRBJ2-7, with 7 nucleotides matching TRBD1. CDR1 SGHNT and CDR2 YYREEE come from the germline V gene (reference sequence). V gave up 3 bases and J gave up 1 base; unmatched junction bases: 13. CDR3 size: 17 residues. For the CDR3, the DNA is TGTGCCAGCAGCTCCCCCCTCGGGACAGTGGGGTCCTACGAGCAGTACTTC. It encodes CASSSPLGTVGSYEQYF.

By proportion, this clone is medium-sized. The CDR3 is CASSQTGTASGANVLTF. The CDR3 DNA is TGCGCCAGCAGCCAAACCGGGACAGCCTCTGGGGCCAACGTCCTGACTTTC. The rearrangement uses TRBV4-3 and TRBJ2-6, with TRBD1 identical over 7 bases. Germline trimming cut 2 bases from V and 0 bases from J; bases unmatched to any gene: 4. The CDR3 length is 17 residues. Looked up from germline, CDR1 is LGHNA and CDR2 is YSLEER.

This sequence joins TRBV5-1 and TRBJ2-7; 8 nucleotides align to TRBD2. From germline, CDR1 is SGHRS and CDR2 YFSETQ. CDR3 length: 14 residues. With 0 bases clipped from V and 6 bases from J, the junction kept 5 bases outside the gene matches. The CDR3 reads CASSLDWAGGEQYF. CDR3 sequence (DNA): TGCGCCAGCAGCTTGGACTGGGCGGGAGGCGAGCAGTACTTC.

The rearrangement uses TRBV28 and TRBJ2-1, with 11 nucleotides matching TRBD1. The trim removed 6 bases at V and 7 bases at J, leaving 5 bases unmatched. The germline CDR1 and CDR2 sequences are MDHEN and SYDVKM. The CDR3 is made up of 14 amino acids. CDR3 in amino acids: CASRGQGAHNEQFF. CDR3 in DNA: TGTGCCAGCAGAGGACAGGGGGCGCATAATGAGCAGTTCTTC. Filled out from reference TRBV28 and TRBJ2-1, the complete variable domain reads DVKVTQSSRYLVKRTGEKVFLECVQDMDHENMFWYRQDPGLGLRLIYFSYDVKMKEKGDIPEGYSVSREKKERFSLILESASTNQTSMYLCASRGQGAHNEQFFGPGTRLTVL.

The rearrangement joins TRBV6-5 to TRBJ1-1; D gene uncertain. Trimming removed 2 bases from V and 1 base from J, with 11 bases in between. The V gene's germline CDR1 is MNHEY and CDR2 SVGAGI. The CDR3 covers 15 residues. The CDR3 reads CASSYVGSQNTEAFF. In nucleotides, the CDR3 is TGTGCCAGCAGTTACGTGGGCAGCCAGAACACTGAAGCTTTCTTT.

The V gene is TRBV10-3, the J gene TRBJ2-5; TRBD1 agrees at 7 bases. V lost 6 bases to trimming and J lost 5 bases; unmatched junction nucleotides: 12. CDR1 and CDR2 from the germline V gene are ENHRY and SYGVKD. The CDR3 spans 15 residues. The CDR3 DNA is TGTGCCATCAGCACACCGGACAGGTCGGTGGAGACCCAGTACTTC. Translation: CAISTPDRSVETQYF.

This chain links TRBV6-1 with TRBJ1-1; no firm D call. V lost 0 bases and J 4 bases, leaving 12 bases between the germline ends. The CDR3 is made up of 15 amino acids. Germline CDR1 MNHNS, CDR2 SASEGT. This chain's CDR3 is CASSEALGVSTEAFF. The CDR3 region has the DNA TGTGCCAGCAGTGAAGCGCTCGGAGTTAGCACTGAAGCTTTCTTT.

The chain joins TRBV10-1 to TRBJ2-3; TRBD1 matches at 7 bases. The CDR3 sequence is 13 residues long. Germline V gives CDR1 WNHNN, CDR2 SYGVQD (reference sequence). Trimming removed 4 bases from V and 8 bases from J; junction bases left unmatched: 6. The CDR3, as DNA: TGCGCCAGCAGTGGAGGGGGCCAGGTTACGCAGTATTTT. Translated: CASSGGGQVTQYF.

This chain connects TRBV30 to TRBJ1-1; D gene unclear. Per the germline V gene, CDR1 is GTSNPN and CDR2 is SVGIG (reference sequence). The CDR3 has 15 residues. V was clipped by 0 bases and J by 1 base, with 12 bases between them. CDR3 sequence: CAWSVIGAANTEAFF. The CDR3 DNA sequence: TGTGCCTGGAGTGTAATCGGTGCCGCGAACACTGAAGCTTTCTTT.

The CDR3 nucleotides read TGTGCCAGCAGCCCCCTCGGAGCGGGCGGAGCACCGCGAAGCTCCTACAATGAGCAGTTCTTC. Translation gives CASSPLGAGGAPRSSYNEQFF. This chain joins TRBV4-2 and TRBJ2-1; possible D gene TRBD2, 6 bases. V lost 4 bases, J lost 0 bases, and 28 bases lay in between. Germline CDR1 and CDR2: LGHNA and YNFKEQ. This CDR3 spans 21 amino acids.

In this sample, this clone turned up a few times. This rearrangement joins TRBV5-1 to TRBJ2-1; 7 bases are shared with TRBD1. After removal of 4 bases from V and 7 bases from J, the junction contained 8 bases not matched to a gene. The CDR3 has 14 amino acids. Looked up from germline, CDR1 is SGHRS and CDR2 is YFSETQ. The CDR3 spells CASSSGTQGNEQFF. The DNA of the CDR3 is TGCGCCAGCAGCAGTGGGACACAGGGGAATGAGCAGTTCTTC.

V usage is TRBV27 and J usage is TRBJ1-1; 8 bases line up with TRBD1. CDR3 size: 13 residues. CDR1 and CDR2 from the germline V gene are MNHEY and SMNVEV (reference sequence). The ends lost 4 bases at V and 4 bases at J; junction bases unmatched: 2. The CDR3 sequence is CASSSRGLTEAFF. The CDR3 DNA sequence: TGTGCCAGCAGTTCCAGGGGGCTCACTGAAGCTTTCTTT.

This chain links TRBV29-1 with TRBJ2-2, with D perhaps TRBD2 (5 bases). The V end was cut by 7 bases, the J end by 0 bases, with 9 bases between. The CDR3 covers 13 residues. Germline V gene data show CDR1 as SQVTM and CDR2 as ANQGSEA. The CDR3 loop reads CSGDYTNTGELFF. The CDR3 DNA reads as TGCAGCGGCGACTACACGAACACCGGGGAGCTGTTTTTT.

This chain links TRBV18 with TRBJ2-7; D is perhaps TRBD1 (6 bases). Trimming took 5 bases from V and 1 from J, leaving 18 bases between them. CDR3 length equals 16 residues. The germline gives CDR1 KGHSH, CDR2 LQKENI. The CDR3 coding sequence is TGTGCCAGCTCATCAAACCAGGGGAAGTCATCCTACGAGCAGTACTTC. It specifies CASSSNQGKSSYEQYF.

This sequence joins TRBV10-3 and TRBJ2-2; D might be TRBD2 (6 bases). The ends were cut back, 4 bases at V and 7 bases at J, with 19 bases in the middle. This CDR3 spans 16 amino acids. CDR1 is ENHRY, CDR2 SYGVKD, per germline. The CDR3 sequence is CAISGRGGVGGGELFF. DNA of the CDR3: TGTGCCATCAGTGGCCGAGGAGGGGTGGGCGGCGGGGAGCTGTTTTTT.

This clone was observed once. The DNA for the CDR3 is TGTGCCAGCAGCACCCAGGGATCTGGGGATGAAAAACTGTTTTTT. It specifies CASSTQGSGDEKLFF. The genes are TRBV9 and TRBJ1-4; perhaps TRBD1 as D (5 bases). With 4 bases removed from V and 6 bases from J, the gap between germline ends came to 16 bases. CDR3 length: 15 amino acids. Germline V gene sequence: CDR1 SGDLS, CDR2 YYNGEE.